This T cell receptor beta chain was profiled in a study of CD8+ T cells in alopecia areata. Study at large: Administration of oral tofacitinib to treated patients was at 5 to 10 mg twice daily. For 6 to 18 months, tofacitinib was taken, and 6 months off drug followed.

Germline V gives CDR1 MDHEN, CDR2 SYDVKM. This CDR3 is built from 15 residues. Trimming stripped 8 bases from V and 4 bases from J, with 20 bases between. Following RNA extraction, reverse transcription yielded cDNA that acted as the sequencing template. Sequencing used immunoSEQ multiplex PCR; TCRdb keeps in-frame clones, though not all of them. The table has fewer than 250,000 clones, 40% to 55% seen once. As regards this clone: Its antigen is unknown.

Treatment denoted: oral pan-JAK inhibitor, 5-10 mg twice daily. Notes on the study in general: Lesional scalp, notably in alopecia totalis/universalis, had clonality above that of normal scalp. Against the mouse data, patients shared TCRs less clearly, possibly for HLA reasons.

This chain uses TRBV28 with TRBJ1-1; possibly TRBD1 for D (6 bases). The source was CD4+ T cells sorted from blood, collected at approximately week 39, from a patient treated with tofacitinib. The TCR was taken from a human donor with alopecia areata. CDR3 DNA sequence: TGTGCCAGCCGACGGCGGGGGGCTGGGGTCACTGAAGCTTTCTTT. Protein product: CASRRRGAGVTEAFF.